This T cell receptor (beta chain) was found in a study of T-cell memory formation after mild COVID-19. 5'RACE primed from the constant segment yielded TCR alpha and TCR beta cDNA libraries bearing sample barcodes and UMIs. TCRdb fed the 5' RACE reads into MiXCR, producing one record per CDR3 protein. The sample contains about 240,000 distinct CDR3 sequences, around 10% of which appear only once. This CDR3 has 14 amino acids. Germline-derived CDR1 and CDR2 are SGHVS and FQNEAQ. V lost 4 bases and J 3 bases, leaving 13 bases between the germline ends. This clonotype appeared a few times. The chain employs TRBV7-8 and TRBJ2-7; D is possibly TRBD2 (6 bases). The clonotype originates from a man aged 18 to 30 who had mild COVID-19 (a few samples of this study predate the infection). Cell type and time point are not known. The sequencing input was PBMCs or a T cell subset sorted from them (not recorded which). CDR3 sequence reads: CASSSGGVIYEQYF. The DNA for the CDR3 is TGTGCCAGCAGCTCAGGAGGGGTTATCTACGAGCAGTACTTC.